The clone carrying this TCR beta chain was observed a few times. Antigen unknown. TCRdb re-derived calls from the reads in MiXCR, one entry per CDR3 protein. Among roughly 250,000 distinct CDR3 sequences, roughly 12% were seen once, and the ten largest hold about 1.5%. The data belong to a study of T cell repertoires in cytomegalovirus infection. Study-level background: Signatures in public TCR beta sequences pointed to both CMV infection and matching HLA type. Findings of the study overall: Identification of carriers of CMV plus the relevant HLA was achieved through cumulative public TCR beta family frequency. Dominating the ex vivo response were TCR beta clonotypes that were CMV-specific and HLA-C-restricted.

The CDR3 loop spans 17 amino acids. Germline V gives CDR1 SQVTM, CDR2 ANQGSEA. V was shortened by 0 bases and J by 0 bases, with 18 bases between the two germline ends. The TCR comes from a human donor in good health (CMV status not recorded). Some clones in this sample may be carry-over from other donors' samples. The chain joins TRBV29-1 to TRBJ2-7; the D is unclear. Sequencing used PBMCs. CDR3 nucleotides: TGCAGCGTTGAAGATTGGTTGGCAGGTAAAAACTCCTACGAGCAGTACTTC. It yields the protein CSVEDWLAGKNSYEQYF.